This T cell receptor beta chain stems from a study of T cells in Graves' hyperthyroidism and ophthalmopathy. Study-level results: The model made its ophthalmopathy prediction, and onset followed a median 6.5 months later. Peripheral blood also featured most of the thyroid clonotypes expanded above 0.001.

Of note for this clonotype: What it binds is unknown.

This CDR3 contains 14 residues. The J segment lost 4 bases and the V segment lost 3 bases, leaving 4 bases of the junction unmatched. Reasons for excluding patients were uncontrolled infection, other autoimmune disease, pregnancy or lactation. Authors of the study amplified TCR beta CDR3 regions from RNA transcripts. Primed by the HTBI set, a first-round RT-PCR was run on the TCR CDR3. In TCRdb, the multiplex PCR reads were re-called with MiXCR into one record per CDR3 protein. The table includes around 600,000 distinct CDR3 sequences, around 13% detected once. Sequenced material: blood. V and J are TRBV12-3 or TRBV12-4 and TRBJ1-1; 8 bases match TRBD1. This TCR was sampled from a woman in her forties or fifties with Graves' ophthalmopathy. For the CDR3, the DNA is TGTGCCAGCAGTTTTCCAGGGGGCGTCACTGAAGCTTTCTTT. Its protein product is CASSFPGGVTEAFF.